This T cell receptor (beta chain) emerged from a study of beta chain features in type 1 diabetes. Study-wide context: Patient and healthy donor groups were alike in age, gender and cell yields. Study-level points and caveats: There was no resolution here of whether HLA type influences TCRB rearrangement. Moderate yet significant TCRB CDR3 shortening was seen in Type 1 diabetes patients in all four CD4+ subsets.

The CDR3 length is 16 residues. Germline lookup yields CDR1 SGHVS and CDR2 FQNEAQ. V lost 4 bases, J lost 4 bases, and 8 bases stayed unmatched. Concerning this clone: Its antigen is still unknown.

Expressed TCRB transcripts got sequenced, as all isolated RNA was reverse transcribed. TCRdb's copy holds only in-frame clones and misses some; the assay was immunoSEQ multiplex PCR. The sample holds 250,000 to 400,000 clones; 12% to 15% are singletons and the top ten take 6.7%. The sequenced material came from central memory CD4+ T cells from blood. The rearrangement links TRBV7-8 to TRBJ2-2; 8 positions agree with TRBD1. The clonotype comes from a man aged 25 to 40 in good health. The CDR3 loop reads CASSSTGTGPTGELFF. The CDR3 DNA sequence: TGTGCCAGCAGCTCCACCGGGACAGGTCCCACCGGGGAGCTGTTTTTT.